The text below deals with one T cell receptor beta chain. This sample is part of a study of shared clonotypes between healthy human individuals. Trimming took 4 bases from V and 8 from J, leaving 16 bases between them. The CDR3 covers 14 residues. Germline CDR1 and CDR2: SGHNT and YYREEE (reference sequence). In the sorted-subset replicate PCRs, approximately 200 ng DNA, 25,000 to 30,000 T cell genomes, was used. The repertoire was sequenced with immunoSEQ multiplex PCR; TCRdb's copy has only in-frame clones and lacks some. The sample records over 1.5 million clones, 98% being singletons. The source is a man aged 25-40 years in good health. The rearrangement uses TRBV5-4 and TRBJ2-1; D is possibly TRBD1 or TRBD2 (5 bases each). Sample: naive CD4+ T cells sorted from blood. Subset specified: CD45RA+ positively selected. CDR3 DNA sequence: TGTGCCAGCAGCCCCCGGGGACCTGCCGATGAGCAGTTCTTC. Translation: CASSPRGPADEQFF.